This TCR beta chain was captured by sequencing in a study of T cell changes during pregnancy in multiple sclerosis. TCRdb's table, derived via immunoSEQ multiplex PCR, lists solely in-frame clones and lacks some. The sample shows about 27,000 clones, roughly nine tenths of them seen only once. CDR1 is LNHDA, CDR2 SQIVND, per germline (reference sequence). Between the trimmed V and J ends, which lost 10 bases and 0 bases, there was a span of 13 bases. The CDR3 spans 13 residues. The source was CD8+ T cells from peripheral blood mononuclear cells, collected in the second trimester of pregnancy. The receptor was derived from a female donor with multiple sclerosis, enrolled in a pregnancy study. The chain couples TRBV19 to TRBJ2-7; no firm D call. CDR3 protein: CATSSRSSYEQYF. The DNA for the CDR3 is TGTGCCACCTCAAGTAGAAGCTCCTACGAGCAGTACTTC.